This entry features one T cell receptor beta chain sequence. Sequencing used immunoSEQ multiplex PCR; TCRdb keeps in-frame clones, though not all of them. The sample contains 560,000 or so clones, around 96% of which appear only once. V shed 5 bases and J shed 4 bases, with 13 bases lying between them. Germline V gives CDR1 MNHEY, CDR2 SMNVEV (reference sequence). The CDR3 runs to 14 residues. These data belong to a study of shared clonotypes between healthy human individuals. In the naive CD8 group, cells lacked CD45RO and were positively selected for CCR7, so terminally differentiated effector memory CD45RA+ cells were left out.

J is TRBJ2-3 and V is TRBV27; D is ambiguous. The sequenced material came from naive CD8+ T cells sorted from blood. The clonotype comes from a woman aged 25 to 39 in good health. The CDR3 DNA follows: TGTGCCAGCAGTAACAAACAAAACGCAGATACGCAGTATTTT. Residues: CASSNKQNADTQYF.